This T cell receptor (beta chain) was recovered during a study of shared clonotypes between healthy human individuals. As for the study in general: Donor composition was a couple of women and a few men, aged 18 to 49. Study results and caveats: Blood was the only sampled material, and tissue repertoires likely differ.

CDR1 is LNHDA, CDR2 SQIVND, per germline (reference sequence). V lost 5 bases and J lost 4; bases outside the gene matches: 5. The CDR3 spans 16 residues. A single count supports this clone. Its target is unknown. Original processing notes: ImmunoSEQ gave junction-only sequences without quality scores, so filtering differed. The table came from immunoSEQ multiplex PCR; TCRdb's copy has only in-frame clones and leaves some out. The DNA was the basis for D and trimming; V, J and clone size are from that table. Among more than 2,000,000 clones, approximately 95% were seen once, and the ten largest hold around 0.4%.

This chain uses TRBV19 with TRBJ2-5; 15 nucleotides line up with TRBD2. Sequenced sample: naive CD4+ T cells from PBMCs. The subset was: CD45RA+ positively selected. The receptor's source is a young man in good health. Some clones in this sample may be carry-over from other donors' samples. CDR3: CASSPSGLAGGETQYF. The CDR3 nucleotides read TGTGCCAGTAGTCCATCGGGACTAGCGGGGGGAGAGACCCAGTACTTC.